The 28 T cell receptor beta chains given below trace back to one sample, sequenced in a study of blood T cell repertoires in COVID-19. Measured with immunoSEQ multiplex PCR; TCRdb has only the in-frame clones, and not every one. The sample comprises roughly 250,000 clones, over 75% of which are singletons, and 2% to 3% rests with the top ten. The sample was peripheral blood. These receptors were taken from a woman aged 50 to 60 with acute or convalescent COVID-19.

This chain uses TRBV7-9 with TRBJ2-7; possibly TRBD1 for D (5 bases). The length of the CDR3 is 16 residues. Germline V gene data show CDR1 as SEHNR and CDR2 as FQNEAQ (reference sequence). Trimming cost V 8 bases and J 3 bases, with 23 bases left between them. The CDR3 nucleotides are TGTGCCAGCGCGAAAATAAGGGGTGCCAGTTTCTACGAGCAGTACTTC. It translates to CASAKIRGASFYEQYF.

The chain carries TRBV29-1 and TRBJ1-1; TRBD1 aligns across 7 bases. CDR1 is SQVTM and CDR2 is ANQGSEA in the germline V gene. The ends lost 6 bases at V and 0 bases at J; junction bases unmatched: 4. CDR3 length equals 13 residues. The CDR3 DNA reads as TGCAGCGTGGGACAGCTCATGAACACTGAAGCTTTCTTT. Residues: CSVGQLMNTEAFF. Together with reference TRBV29-1 and TRBJ1-1, the CDR3 gives the full variable domain: SAVISQKPSRDICQRGTSLTIQCQVDSQVTMMFWYRQQPGQSLTLIATANQGSEATYESGFVIDKFPISRPNLTFSTLTVSNMSPEDSSIYLCSVGQLMNTEAFFGQGTRLTVV.

The CDR3 is CASSIGGRNEQFF. The DNA for the CDR3 is TGTGCCAGTAGTATCGGAGGGAGGAATGAGCAGTTCTTC. The chain combines TRBV19 with TRBJ2-1; D possibly corresponds to TRBD2 (6 bases). With 3 bases removed from V and 7 bases from J, the gap between germline ends came to 10 bases. The CDR3 covers 13 residues. CDR1 LNHDA and CDR2 SQIVND come from the germline V gene (reference sequence).

This clone occurred once. The chain is built from TRBV2 and TRBJ2-1; no definite D call. CDR1 is SNHLY, CDR2 FYNNEI, per germline. V was cut by 7 bases and J by 0 bases, with 7 bases left in between. This CDR3 spans 13 amino acids. The CDR3 DNA reads as TGTGCCAGCACGTCTAGCTCCTACAATGAGCAGTTCTTC. The encoded protein is CASTSSSYNEQFF.

The V and J genes are TRBV6-4 and TRBJ2-2; D is unclear. Germline V CDR1 and CDR2: MRHNA, SNTAGT. V gave up 4 bases and J gave up 5 bases, with 11 bases separating them. This CDR3 spans 14 amino acids. The CDR3 DNA reads as TGTGCCAGCAGTGGAAGGTACGGGACCGGGGAGCTGTTTTTT. This gives the protein CASSGRYGTGELFF.

The chain carries TRBV18 and TRBJ2-5; tentatively, D is TRBD1 (5 bases). The germline V and J ends were trimmed by 1 base and 1 base, with 7 bases remaining between them. The CDR3 is made up of 14 amino acids. Germline loops: CDR1 KGHSH, CDR2 LQKENI. The CDR3 coding sequence is TGTGCCAGCTCACCACGACAGCCCCAAGAGACCCAGTACTTC. Translating it yields CASSPRQPQETQYF. The full variable domain, in which reference TRBV18 and TRBJ2-5 provide the parts outside the CDR3, is NAGVMQNPRHLVRRRGQEARLRCSPMKGHSHVYWYRQLPEEGLKFMVYLQKENIIDESGMPKERFSAEFPKEGPSILRIQQVVRGDSAAYFCASSPRQPQETQYFGPGTRLLVL.

The rearrangement uses TRBV28 and TRBJ2-1; 11 bases match TRBD2. CDR1 and CDR2 from the germline V gene are MDHEN and SYDVKM. This CDR3 region has 15 residues. V was clipped by 7 bases and J by 2 bases; unmatched bases: 4. The chain's CDR3 is CASKPGLAAYNEQFF. As DNA, the CDR3 is TGTGCCAGCAAACCGGGACTAGCGGCCTACAATGAGCAGTTCTTC.

V usage is TRBV19 and J usage is TRBJ1-1, with D tentatively TRBD1 (6 bases). Germline-derived CDR1 and CDR2 are LNHDA and SQIVND (reference sequence). The CDR3 runs 15 residues. V lost 6 bases, J lost 1 base, and 15 bases lay in between. The CDR3: CASSAGGGRNTEAFF. DNA of the CDR3: TGTGCCAGTAGCGCGGGGGGGGGCCGGAACACTGAAGCTTTCTTT.

This clone was picked up one time. V and J are TRBV28 and TRBJ1-2; D remains ambiguous. The CDR3 length is 13 residues. The V end lost 4 bases, the J end lost 6 bases, and 12 bases lay between the germline ends. CDR1 and CDR2 (germline): MDHEN, SYDVKM. CDR3 coding DNA: TGTGCCAGCAGTTCCTTCTCGGTAAATGGCTACACCTTC. Protein sequence: CASSSFSVNGYTF.

This chain connects TRBV9 to TRBJ2-2; no definite D call. Trimming left V 0 bases short and J 0 bases short, with 9 bases between. Germline-derived CDR1 and CDR2 are SGDLS and YYNGEE. The CDR3 runs 16 residues. The CDR3 bases are TGTGCCAGCAGCGTAGAGGTGGGCGCGAACACCGGGGAGCTGTTTTTT. Translated, it gives CASSVEVGANTGELFF.

The V gene is TRBV28, the J gene TRBJ2-1, with D possibly matching TRBD1 (5 bases). The CDR3 spans 16 residues. Germline CDR1 reads MDHEN; CDR2 reads SYDVKM. Trimming shortened V by 4 bases and J by 0 bases, and 13 bases separated the two germline ends. Here the CDR3 reads CASSSLDSRSYNEQFF. DNA of the CDR3: TGTGCCAGCAGTTCCCTCGACAGCCGCTCCTACAATGAGCAGTTCTTC.

This clone has just a few counts. This chain connects TRBV2 to TRBJ2-7; TRBD1 aligns across 8 bases. This CDR3 is 14 amino acids long. The V and J ends lost 4 bases and 3 bases, in that order; junction bases with no gene match: 5. Germline V gene sequence: CDR1 SNHLY, CDR2 FYNNEI. This CDR3 reads CASSAGTGVYEQYF. CDR3 nucleotides: TGTGCCAGCAGTGCTGGGACAGGTGTCTACGAGCAGTACTTC.

The rearrangement uses TRBV9 and TRBJ2-5; TRBD2 agrees at 12 bases. This CDR3 comprises 16 residues. CDR1 SGDLS and CDR2 YYNGEE come from the germline V gene. V lost 0 bases, J lost 0 bases, and 0 bases stayed unmatched. CDR3 nucleotide sequence: TGTGCCAGCAGCGTAGCTAGCGGGAGGGACCAAGAGACCCAGTACTTC. The encoded protein is CASSVASGRDQETQYF.

This sequence joins TRBV5-4 and TRBJ2-3; D perhaps matches TRBD1 (6 bases). V was pared by 2 bases and J by 1 base, with 11 bases between. Germline CDR1 is SGHNT and CDR2 is YYREEE (reference sequence). The CDR3 totals 15 residues. The CDR3: CASSFQQGRTDTQYF. CDR3 bases: TGTGCCAGCAGCTTTCAACAGGGCCGCACAGATACGCAGTATTTT.

The CDR3 bases are TGTGCCACCAGTGATTCGCGGACTAGGACCGAGCAGTACTTC. It is translated as CATSDSRTRTEQYF. The chain links TRBV24-1 to TRBJ2-7; 7 bases agree with TRBD2. V trimming: 2 bases; J trimming: 6 bases; junction bases outside the gene matches: 6. This CDR3 has 14 amino acids. Germline assignment: CDR1 KGHDR and CDR2 SFDVKD.

The genes are TRBV19 and TRBJ1-1; weak D call: TRBD1 (5 bases). The CDR3 length is 14 residues. In germline, CDR1 is LNHDA, CDR2 SQIVND (reference sequence). Trimming took off 5 bases at V and 3 bases at J, with 13 bases between the two ends. The CDR3 DNA follows: TGTGCCAGTAGTCCCCGATGGGGGGACACTGAAGCTTTCTTT. Its translation: CASSPRWGDTEAFF.

The chain has TRBV5-1 and TRBJ2-7, with TRBD2 matching over 7 bases. Germline trimming cut 0 bases from V and 3 bases from J; bases unmatched to any gene: 9. This CDR3 region has 16 residues. The germline gives CDR1 SGHRS, CDR2 YFSETQ. The CDR3 spells CASSLVAGGLLYEQYF. For the CDR3, the DNA is TGCGCCAGCAGCTTGGTAGCGGGTGGTCTCCTCTACGAGCAGTACTTC.

The chain joins TRBV27 to TRBJ1-6; 8 bases are shared with TRBD1. The junction had 9 bases not matched to a gene; V was cut back by 5 bases and J by 0 bases. The CDR3 loop spans 18 amino acids. Germline assignment: CDR1 MNHEY and CDR2 SMNVEV (reference sequence). The CDR3, as DNA: TGTGCCAGCAGTCGCCCTGGACAGGGAAGCTCCTATAATTCACCCCTCCACTTT. Its protein product is CASSRPGQGSSYNSPLHF.

The gene calls are TRBV10-3 and TRBJ1-1; 7 bases fit TRBD1. The CDR3 consists of 16 residues. Per the germline V gene, CDR1 is ENHRY and CDR2 is SYGVKD. With 3 bases clipped from V and 5 bases from J, the junction kept 12 bases outside the gene matches. The CDR3 spells CAISEVLVDRETEAFF. In DNA form, the CDR3 reads TGTGCCATCAGTGAAGTACTTGTAGACAGGGAGACTGAAGCTTTCTTT.

This clone was observed a handful of times. The V and J genes are TRBV11-3 and TRBJ2-1; TRBD2 aligns across 8 bases. J gave up 7 bases and V 7 bases, and 9 bases lay outside the gene matches. From germline, CDR1 is SGHNT and CDR2 YENEEA. The CDR3 runs 14 residues. The CDR3 DNA follows: TGTGCCAGCACCGGAAGCGGGAGTGATAATGAGCAGTTCTTC. Translated: CASTGSGSDNEQFF. The full variable domain, with the rest looked up from reference TRBV11-3 and TRBJ2-1, is EAGVVQSPRYKIIEKKQPVAFWCNPISGHNTLYWYLQNLGQGPELLIRYENEEAVDDSQLPKDRFSAERLKGVDSTLKIQPAELGDSAVYLCASTGSGSDNEQFFGPGTRLTVL.

This clone was seen once. The rearrangement links TRBV25-1 to TRBJ1-1, with 8 bases fitting TRBD1. Germline CDR1 reads MGHDK; CDR2 reads SYGVNS. The CDR3 has 14 residues. J was trimmed by 8 bases and V by 5 bases; bases with no gene match: 10. The CDR3, as DNA: TGTGCCAGCAGTTCCCCCGGGACAGGTCACGAAGCTTTCTTT. The encoded protein is CASSSPGTGHEAFF.

The chain links TRBV6-5 to TRBJ2-1, with D perhaps matching TRBD2 (5 bases). V lost 5 bases, J lost 6 bases, and 11 bases lay in between. The germline gives CDR1 MNHEY, CDR2 SVGAGI. The CDR3 runs 13 residues. The CDR3 bases are TGTGCCAGCAGTCCCGCGGGCCCCAATGAGCAGTTCTTC. Its protein product is CASSPAGPNEQFF.

This clone occurred once. The chain uses TRBV5-4 and TRBJ1-1, with D perhaps TRBD1 (6 bases). The germline gives CDR1 SGHNT, CDR2 YYREEE (reference sequence). The V end was cut by 4 bases, the J end by 6 bases, with 13 bases between. CDR3 length: 13 amino acids. The CDR3 reads CASSRQGTPEAFF. The CDR3 coding sequence is TGTGCCAGCAGCAGGCAGGGGACCCCTGAAGCTTTCTTT.

The chain uses TRBV19 and TRBJ2-4; 8 bases align to TRBD1. The CDR3 runs to 16 residues. Germline CDR1 and CDR2: LNHDA and SQIVND (reference sequence). J gave up 8 bases and V 2 bases, and 11 bases lay outside the gene matches. The CDR3 nucleotides read TGTGCCAGTAGTATAAACCCGCGGACAGGGAAAGACATTCAGTACTTC. This gives the protein CASSINPRTGKDIQYF.

Here the CDR3 DNA reads TGTGCCAGCAGCAACCCCATCCGGGACTGCCCCTACGAGCAGTACTTC. This sequence encodes CASSNPIRDCPYEQYF. This chain links TRBV21-1 with TRBJ2-7; no DNA check was done on the table's D call, TRBD2. TRBV21-1 is a documented pseudogene. The CDR3 has 16 amino acids.

This chain uses TRBV27 with TRBJ1-1, with D maybe TRBD1 (6 bases). CDR1 and CDR2 from the germline V gene are MNHEY and SMNVEV (reference sequence). Trimming shortened V by 2 bases and J by 6 bases, and 13 bases separated the two germline ends. The CDR3 is 14 residues long. The CDR3 reads CASSLDRTRPEAFF. In DNA, the CDR3 is TGTGCCAGCAGTTTAGACAGGACTCGACCTGAAGCTTTCTTT.

The chain recombines TRBV20-1 with TRBJ2-1; 9 bases agree with TRBD1. V lost 3 bases and J lost 9; bases outside the gene matches: 12. Germline CDR1 reads DFQATT; CDR2 reads SNEGSKA (reference sequence). The CDR3 is made up of 15 amino acids. The DNA of the CDR3 is TGCAGTGCTAGTCCGGGACAGGGCAACTGGGGTGAGCAGTTCTTC. It translates to CSASPGQGNWGEQFF.

The V and J genes are TRBV7-2 and TRBJ1-2, with 7 bases aligning to TRBD1. Germline lookup yields CDR1 SGHTA and CDR2 FQGNSA. The CDR3 is 14 amino acids. The junction had 2 bases not matched to a gene; V was cut back by 0 bases and J by 4 bases. The CDR3 loop is CASSLAGTVYGYTF. The CDR3 bases are TGTGCCAGCAGCTTAGCTGGGACAGTCTATGGCTACACCTTC.